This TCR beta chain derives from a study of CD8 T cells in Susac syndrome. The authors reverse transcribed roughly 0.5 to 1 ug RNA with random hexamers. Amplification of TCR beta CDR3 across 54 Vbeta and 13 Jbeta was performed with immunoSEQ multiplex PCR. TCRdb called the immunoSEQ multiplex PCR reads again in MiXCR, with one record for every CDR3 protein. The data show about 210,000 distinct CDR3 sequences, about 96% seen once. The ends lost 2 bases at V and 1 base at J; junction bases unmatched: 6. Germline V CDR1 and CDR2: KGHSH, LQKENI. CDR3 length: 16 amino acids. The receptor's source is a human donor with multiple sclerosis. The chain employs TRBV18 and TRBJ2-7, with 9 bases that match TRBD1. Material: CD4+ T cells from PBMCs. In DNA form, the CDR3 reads TGTGCCAGCTCACCAATCTGGGGACAGGGTTCCTACGAGCAGTACTTC. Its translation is CASSPIWGQGSYEQYF. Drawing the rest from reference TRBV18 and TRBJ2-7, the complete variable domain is NAGVMQNPRHLVRRRGQEARLRCSPMKGHSHVYWYRQLPEEGLKFMVYLQKENIIDESGMPKERFSAEFPKEGPSILRIQQVVRGDSAAYFCASSPIWGQGSYEQYFGPGTRLTVT.